The entry below describes one T cell receptor beta chain. What it binds is not known. Sequence data for DNA of cultured CD4+ T cells were generated by the Oncomine TCR Beta short-read assay. TCRdb re-analysed the PCR reads in MiXCR, keeping a single row per CDR3 protein. Here the sample spans 15,000 to 20,000 distinct CDR3 sequences, around 59% being singletons. Treatment reported: approximately 9-day PBMC culture with coronavirus spike peptide pools or control peptides (ViraFEST assay). The data are from a study of vaccination and CD4 T cells after COVID-19. About the research overall: Subjects got two shots of BNT162b2 or mRNA-1273 vaccine.

V lost 0 bases, J lost 4 bases, and 4 bases stayed unmatched. The CDR3 covers 15 residues. Germline-derived CDR1 and CDR2 are MGHRA and YSYEKL. Study-level points and caveats: In median terms, SARS-CoV-2-reactive clonotypes went from roughly 21 to 40, a nonsignificant rise.

Sequenced input: CD4+ T cells from blood, cultured in vitro. This sequence joins TRBV4-1 and TRBJ1-2; 8 bases are a match to TRBD1. The origin of this receptor is a human donor who had recovered from COVID-19. This chain's CDR3 is CASSQDGTGPYGYTF. The CDR3 DNA follows: TGCGCCAGCAGCCAAGATGGGACAGGCCCCTATGGCTACACCTTC.